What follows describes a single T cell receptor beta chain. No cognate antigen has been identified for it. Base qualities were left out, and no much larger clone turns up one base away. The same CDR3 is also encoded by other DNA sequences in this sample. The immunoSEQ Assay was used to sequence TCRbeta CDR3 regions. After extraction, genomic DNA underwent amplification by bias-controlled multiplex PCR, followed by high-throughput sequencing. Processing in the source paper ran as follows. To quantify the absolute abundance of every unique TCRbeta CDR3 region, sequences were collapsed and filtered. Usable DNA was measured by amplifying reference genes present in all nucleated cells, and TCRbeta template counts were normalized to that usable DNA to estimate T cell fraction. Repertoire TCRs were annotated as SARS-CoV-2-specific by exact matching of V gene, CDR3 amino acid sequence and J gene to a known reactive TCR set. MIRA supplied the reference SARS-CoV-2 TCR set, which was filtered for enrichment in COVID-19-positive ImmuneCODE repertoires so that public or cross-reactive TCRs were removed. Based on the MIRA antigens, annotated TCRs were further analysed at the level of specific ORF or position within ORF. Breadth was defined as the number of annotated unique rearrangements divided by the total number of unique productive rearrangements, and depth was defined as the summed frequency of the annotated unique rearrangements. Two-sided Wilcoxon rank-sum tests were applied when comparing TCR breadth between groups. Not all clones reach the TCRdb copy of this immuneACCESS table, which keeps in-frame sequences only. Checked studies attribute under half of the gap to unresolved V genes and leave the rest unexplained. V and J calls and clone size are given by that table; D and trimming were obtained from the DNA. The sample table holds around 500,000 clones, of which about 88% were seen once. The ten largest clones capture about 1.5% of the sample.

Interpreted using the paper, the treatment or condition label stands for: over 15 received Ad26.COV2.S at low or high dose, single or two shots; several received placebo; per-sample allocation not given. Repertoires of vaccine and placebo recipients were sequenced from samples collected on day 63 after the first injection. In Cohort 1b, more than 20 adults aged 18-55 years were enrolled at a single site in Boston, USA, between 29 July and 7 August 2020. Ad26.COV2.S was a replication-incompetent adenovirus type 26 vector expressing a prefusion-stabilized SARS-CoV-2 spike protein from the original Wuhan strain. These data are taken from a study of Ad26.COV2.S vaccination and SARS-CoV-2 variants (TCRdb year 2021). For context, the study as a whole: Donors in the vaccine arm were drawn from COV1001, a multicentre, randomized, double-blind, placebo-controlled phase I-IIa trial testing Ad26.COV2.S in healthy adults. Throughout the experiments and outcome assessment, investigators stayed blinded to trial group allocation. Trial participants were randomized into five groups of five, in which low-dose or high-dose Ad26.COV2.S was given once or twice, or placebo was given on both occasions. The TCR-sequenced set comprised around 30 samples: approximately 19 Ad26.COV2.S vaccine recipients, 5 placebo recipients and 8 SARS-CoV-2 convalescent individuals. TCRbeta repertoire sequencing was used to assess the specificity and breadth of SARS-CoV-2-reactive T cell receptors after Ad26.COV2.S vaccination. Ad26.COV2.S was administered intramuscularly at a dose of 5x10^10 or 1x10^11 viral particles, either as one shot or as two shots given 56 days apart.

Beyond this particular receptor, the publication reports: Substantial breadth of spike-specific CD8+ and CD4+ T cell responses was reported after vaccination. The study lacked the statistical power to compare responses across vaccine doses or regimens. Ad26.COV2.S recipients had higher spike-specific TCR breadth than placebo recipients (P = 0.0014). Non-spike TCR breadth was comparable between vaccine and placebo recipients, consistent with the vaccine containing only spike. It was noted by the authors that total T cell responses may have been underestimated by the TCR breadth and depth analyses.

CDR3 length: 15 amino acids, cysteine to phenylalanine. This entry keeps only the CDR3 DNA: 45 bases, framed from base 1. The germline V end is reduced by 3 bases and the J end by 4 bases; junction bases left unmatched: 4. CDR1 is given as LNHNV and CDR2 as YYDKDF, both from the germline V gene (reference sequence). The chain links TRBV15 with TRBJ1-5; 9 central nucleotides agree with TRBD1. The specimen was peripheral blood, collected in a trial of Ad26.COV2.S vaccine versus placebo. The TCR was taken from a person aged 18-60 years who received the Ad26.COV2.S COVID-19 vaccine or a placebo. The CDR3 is CATSRGTGKNQPQHF. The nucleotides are TGTGCCACCAGCAGGGGGACAGGGAAAAATCAGCCCCAGCATTTT.